A single T cell receptor beta chain is shown here with its context. Antigen specificity is unknown. The data derive from a study of beta chain features in type 1 diabetes. CDR3 length: 15 residues. Germline values: CDR1 KGHSH, CDR2 LQKENI. V was shortened by 0 bases and J by 2 bases, with 9 bases between the two germline ends. Study results and caveats: Patients with Type 1 diabetes showed moderately but significantly shorter TCRB CDR3s in all four CD4+ subsets. Among type 1 diabetes patients, VDJ junctions had fewer insertions and more deletions.

Expressed TCRB transcripts were sequenced because the entire RNA isolate underwent reverse transcription. Roughly 3.6 million reads was the average for naive, central memory and regulatory T cell samples. The repertoire was sequenced with immunoSEQ multiplex PCR; TCRdb's copy has only in-frame clones and lacks some. This table has about 660,000 clones, about an eighth appearing once. The sequence came from a young man with type 1 diabetes. Sample: naive CD4+ T cells from blood. The V gene is TRBV18, the J gene TRBJ2-3; a weak D match, TRBD1 (5 bases). The CDR3 spells CASSPPPGITDTQYF. The CDR3 DNA reads TGTGCCAGCTCACCACCGCCAGGGATCACAGATACGCAGTATTTT.